The 31 T cell receptor beta chains given below trace back to one sample, sequenced in a study of post-analysis software for immune sequencing data. Study-wide results and caveats: Compared with controls, patients had more of 4 or 5 TRBV segments, including TRBV5-6, TRBV5-1 and TRBV20-1.

No antigen has been assigned to these receptors. The library was made from cDNA and included unique molecular identifiers. TCRdb re-called the PCR reads through MiXCR, storing one row per CDR3 protein. The sample records 450,000 to 700,000 distinct CDR3 sequences, 40% to 50% being singletons. The sequenced material came from blood. The receptors come from a girl aged 5-17 years with multiple sclerosis.

The CDR3 is CSARDPYTGTAYEQYF. In nucleotides, the CDR3 is TGCAGTGCTAGAGACCCGTATACCGGGACAGCCTACGAGCAGTACTTC. V usage is TRBV20-1 and J usage is TRBJ2-7; 7 nucleotides agree with TRBD1. This CDR3 is 16 amino acids long. Germline V gives CDR1 DFQATT, CDR2 SNEGSKA (reference sequence). Losses at the gene ends were 0 bases for V and 2 bases for J; bases not matched to a gene: 10.

This rearrangement joins TRBV7-9 to TRBJ1-5, with TRBD1 identical over 9 bases. Germline CDR1 and CDR2: SEHNR and FQNEAQ (reference sequence). The CDR3 contains 17 residues. The ends lost 6 bases at V and 2 bases at J; junction bases unmatched: 11. The CDR3 is CASSLDRGKRGNQPQHF. The CDR3 nucleotides read TGTGCCAGCAGTTTGGACAGGGGAAAGAGGGGCAATCAGCCCCAGCATTTT.

This clonotype came up many times. The chain couples TRBV12-3 or TRBV12-4 to TRBJ1-1; D gene ambiguous. This CDR3 contains 13 residues. The ends were cut back, 6 bases at V and 0 bases at J, with 8 bases in the middle. This CDR3 reads CASSPGLNTEAFF. The DNA for the CDR3 is TGTGCCAGCAGCCCCGGACTGAACACTGAAGCTTTCTTT.

The CDR3 DNA reads as TGCAGTGCCGAAGGTGGTTACTCCTACGAGCAGTACTTC. It translates to CSAEGGYSYEQYF. The chain recombines TRBV20-1 with TRBJ2-7; D gene uncertain. The germline V gene encodes CDR1 DFQATT and CDR2 SNEGSKA (reference sequence). The V and J ends lost 6 bases and 0 bases respectively, with 12 bases between them. The CDR3 extends over 13 amino acids.

There are a few counts of this clonotype. The V gene is TRBV28, the J gene TRBJ1-5; D uncertain. The CDR3 length is 14 residues. Deletions cut 4 bases from V and 0 bases from J, with 7 bases between. The V gene's germline CDR1 is MDHEN and CDR2 SYDVKM. The CDR3 DNA is TGTGCCAGCAGTTCCATCGTTAGCAATCAGCCCCAGCATTTT. Translated: CASSSIVSNQPQHF.

This clonotype was seen a handful of times. V gene TRBV20-1 combines with J gene TRBJ2-3; 15 positions agree with TRBD2. In germline, CDR1 is DFQATT, CDR2 SNEGSKA (reference sequence). After removal of 6 bases from V and 6 bases from J, the junction contained 4 bases not matched to a gene. CDR3 size: 14 residues. In nucleotides, the CDR3 is TGCAGTGCCTGGACTAGCGGGGGGGCTGATACGCAGTATTTT. It codes for CSAWTSGGADTQYF.

This clonotype turned up a few times. This chain links TRBV5-1 with TRBJ1-4, with a possible D match to TRBD1 (6 bases). CDR1 is SGHRS, CDR2 YFSETQ, per germline. V was cut by 2 bases and J by 2 bases, with 16 bases left in between. This CDR3 comprises 17 residues. The CDR3 DNA reads TGCGCCAGCAGCTTACAGCCTAACAGGGCTACTAATGAAAAACTGTTTTTT. Encoded protein: CASSLQPNRATNEKLFF.

Concerning this clonotype: A junction boundary mismatches the germline segment, possibly from a read error. V is TRBV27 and J is TRBJ1-1; the D gene is possibly TRBD1 (5 bases). CDR1 and CDR2 from the germline V gene are MNHEY and SMNVEV (reference sequence). The CDR3 extends over 17 amino acids. The CDR3 DNA reads TGTGCCAGCAGCTTCCTCCCAGGGTTAACGAAGAACACTGGAGCTTTCTTT. This translates into CASSFLPGLTKNTGAFF.

V and J are TRBV21-1 and TRBJ1-5. TRBV21-1 is given as a pseudogene. This CDR3 comprises 17 residues. The CDR3 loop reads CASSKPTGSWSNQPQHF. In DNA, the CDR3 is TGTGCCAGCAGCAAACCAACTGGCAGTTGGAGCAATCAGCCCCAGCATTTT.

The gene calls are TRBV7-8 and TRBJ1-5, with D perhaps TRBD1 (5 bases). V was trimmed by 5 bases and J by 10 bases, leaving 21 bases between them. CDR1 and CDR2 from the germline V gene are SGHVS and FQNEAQ. The CDR3 has 15 residues. The CDR3 loop is CASSHRWDPRQPQHF. CDR3 nucleotide sequence: TGTGCCAGCAGCCACCGGTGGGACCCCCGTCAACCCCAGCATTTT.

The chain combines TRBV3-1 with TRBJ1-1; a weak D match, TRBD1 (6 bases). Germline assignment: CDR1 LGHDT and CDR2 YNNKEL (reference sequence). Trimming stripped 4 bases from V and 1 base from J, with 13 bases between. The CDR3 length is 15 residues. The CDR3: CASSPQGQWNTEAFF. The DNA for the CDR3 is TGTGCCAGCAGCCCTCAGGGACAATGGAACACTGAAGCTTTCTTT.

The chain uses TRBV7-2 and TRBJ2-7; TRBD2 matches 7 bases. The trim removed 5 bases at V and 3 bases at J, leaving 10 bases unmatched. CDR3 length equals 15 residues. Germline CDR1 is SGHTA and CDR2 is FQGNSA. CDR3 sequence reads: CASSIGAWGGYEQYF. CDR3 coding DNA: TGTGCCAGCAGCATTGGGGCGTGGGGGGGCTACGAGCAGTACTTC.

In its sample, this clonotype was seen many times. The rearrangement joins TRBV5-6 to TRBJ2-3; maybe TRBD2 (6 bases). The CDR3 consists of 12 residues. Germline V lookup: CDR1 SGHDT, CDR2 YYEEEE. V lost 5 bases and J 13 bases, leaving 17 bases between the germline ends. CDR3: CASSLPGGREYF. The DNA of the CDR3 is TGTGCCAGCAGTTTACCCGGGGGTAGGGAGTATTTT.

V is TRBV6-5 and J is TRBJ1-1, with unresolved D. The V gene lost 4 bases and the J gene lost 11 bases, with 14 bases spanning the gap. Germline CDR1 is MNHEY and CDR2 is SVGAGI. The CDR3 length is 12 residues. CDR3 DNA sequence: TGTGCCAGCAGTTCTCGGACGGGGTGGGCTTTCTTT. It translates to CASSSRTGWAFF.

V and J are TRBV29-1 and TRBJ2-2; 7 bases agree with TRBD1. The length of the CDR3 is 14 residues. Unmatched junction bases numbered 6, after V lost 6 bases and J lost 2 bases. CDR1 SQVTM and CDR2 ANQGSEA come from the germline V gene. In nucleotides, the CDR3 is TGCAGCGTCCCCGGGACAGCAAACACCGGGGAGCTGTTTTTT. This sequence encodes CSVPGTANTGELFF.

The sample holds one count of this clonotype. This chain joins TRBV5-6 and TRBJ1-1; possibly TRBD1 for D (5 bases). The germline V gene encodes CDR1 SGHDT and CDR2 YYEEEE. V was pared by 6 bases and J by 5 bases, with 11 bases between. This CDR3 comprises 12 residues. The CDR3 nucleotides read TGTGCCAGCACCACCGAGGGGACTGAAGCTTTCTTT. Translation: CASTTEGTEAFF.

The chain carries TRBV7-2 and TRBJ2-3; unclear D gene. Trimming removed 3 bases at V and 4 bases at J, with 8 bases between. Germline-derived CDR1 and CDR2 are SGHTA and FQGNSA. This CDR3 spans 13 amino acids. The chain's CDR3 is CASSFAAADTQYF. The CDR3 DNA reads TGTGCCAGCAGCTTTGCTGCGGCAGATACGCAGTATTTT.

With respect to this clonotype: A read error may account for a junction end that differs from germline. The CDR3 region has the DNA TGCGCCACCAGAGGGGAAGAGATCCAGTACTTC. It encodes CATRGEEIQYF. The rearrangement uses TRBV5-1 and TRBJ2-5; D may be TRBD1 or TRBD2 (5 bases each). The CDR3 contains 11 residues. Germline CDR1 reads SGHRS; CDR2 reads YFSETQ.

The chain carries TRBV6-5 and TRBJ2-5, with 14 bases identical to TRBD2. Germline trimming cut 6 bases from V and 11 bases from J; bases unmatched to any gene: 5. CDR1 and CDR2 (germline): MNHEY, SVGAGI. This CDR3 has 13 amino acids. The CDR3, as DNA: TGTGCCAGCAGGTCGGGGACTAGCGGGAGTCAGTACTTC. This encodes CASRSGTSGSQYF.

This clonotype occurred once. The chain carries TRBV3-1 and TRBJ1-6; TRBD1 is a possible D gene (6 bases). Germline assignment: CDR1 LGHDT and CDR2 YNNKEL (reference sequence). V lost 6 bases and J 10 bases, leaving 13 bases between the germline ends. This CDR3 is 13 amino acids long. This CDR3 is CASSDTGSSPLHF. CDR3 coding DNA: TGTGCCAGCAGTGATACAGGGTCGTCACCCCTCCACTTT.

The chain carries TRBV4-1 and TRBJ2-7, with 7 bases fitting TRBD2. CDR3 size: 14 residues. V shed 6 bases and J 4 bases; nucleotides not matched to a gene: 9. CDR1 and CDR2 from the germline V gene are MGHRA and YSYEKL. CDR3 region: CASRAAGEGYEQYF. CDR3 DNA: TGCGCCAGCAGGGCCGCGGGAGAGGGTTACGAGCAGTACTTC.

This chain connects TRBV12-3 or TRBV12-4 to TRBJ2-3, with 8 positions matching TRBD1. This CDR3 spans 15 amino acids. Trimming at V came to 11 bases and at J to 3 bases, leaving 13 bases not matched to a gene. The CDR3 here is CACKPDRGRTDTQYF. The CDR3 DNA sequence: TGTGCCTGCAAGCCAGACAGGGGACGGACAGATACGCAGTATTTT.

As concerns this clonotype: This may arise from a read error, as a much more abundant clone is one base away. This chain joins TRBV12-3 or TRBV12-4 and TRBJ2-1; no firm D call. V lost 8 bases and J lost 8, with 19 bases in between. This CDR3 contains 14 residues. The CDR3 DNA reads as TGTGCCAGCGTCGAAGGATCCGGGTATGATGAGCAGTTCTTC. It encodes CASVEGSGYDEQFF.

Only a few counts were recorded for this clonotype. This chain uses TRBV5-1 with TRBJ2-3; D is unresolved. Trimming pared 0 bases from V and 2 bases from J, leaving 7 bases between. CDR1 is SGHRS and CDR2 is YFSETQ in the germline V gene. The CDR3 is made up of 14 amino acids. Here the CDR3 reads CASSLESDTDTQYF. CDR3 nucleotides: TGCGCCAGCAGCTTGGAATCTGACACAGATACGCAGTATTTT.

This chain joins TRBV6-5 and TRBJ1-4; possibly TRBD1 for D (5 bases). The length of the CDR3 is 15 residues. The germline V gene has CDR1 MNHEY and CDR2 SVGAGI. The V and J ends lost 9 bases and 9 bases respectively, with 23 bases between them. This CDR3 reads CASSDGGVGRKKLFF. CDR3 bases: TGTGCCAGTTCCGACGGGGGGGTGGGTCGGAAAAAACTGTTTTTT.

This clonotype was counted a few times. This chain's CDR3 is CASRADKVGSPLHF. The CDR3 bases are TGTGCCAGCAGGGCGGACAAGGTTGGCTCACCCCTCCACTTT. The rearrangement joins TRBV6-5 to TRBJ1-6; D is possibly TRBD1 (5 bases). Germline CDR1 and CDR2: MNHEY and SVGAGI. V lost 6 bases and J 10 bases, leaving 16 bases between the germline ends. The CDR3 runs 14 residues.

In this sample, this clonotype turned up many times. The chain links TRBV5-1 to TRBJ2-3, with 8 positions matching TRBD1. Germline CDR1 SGHRS, CDR2 YFSETQ. V gave up 3 bases and J gave up 3 bases; unmatched junction bases: 3. The CDR3 covers 14 residues. The CDR3 DNA is TGCGCCAGCAGCTCCGACAGGGGAACAGATACGCAGTATTTT. The encoded protein is CASSSDRGTDTQYF.

Comments on this clonotype: A much larger clone differs by one base, so this may be a read error. This chain joins TRBV12-3 or TRBV12-4 and TRBJ2-7; D is unresolved. Trimming removed 6 bases at V and 2 bases at J, with 5 bases between. There are 11 residues in the CDR3. DNA for the CDR3: TGTGCCAGCAGGCTGACCTACGAGCAGTACTTC. Translation gives CASRLTYEQYF.

This clonotype was detected a few times. The V call is TRBV13, the J call TRBJ1-1, with 8 positions matching TRBD1. This CDR3 is built from 16 residues. The ends lost 0 bases at V and 6 bases at J; junction bases unmatched: 9. The V gene's germline CDR1 is PRHDT and CDR2 FYEKMQ (reference sequence). The CDR3 bases are TGTGCCAGCAGCTTAGGGGCAGGGGGCAAGTATGCTGAAGCTTTCTTT. Encoded protein: CASSLGAGGKYAEAFF.

Of note for this clonotype: Relative to the germline gene, one junction end is altered; a read error may explain this. V is TRBV6-5 and J is TRBJ2-6, with D possibly being TRBD1 (5 bases). The CDR3 totals 16 residues. The V gene's germline CDR1 is MNHEY and CDR2 SVGAGI. Here the CDR3 reads CASTPTAPSGANVRTF. The DNA for the CDR3 is TGTGCCAGCACCCCGACAGCTCCCTCTGGGGCCAACGTCCGGACTTTC.

In this sample, this clonotype turned up a few times. The chain is built from TRBV15 and TRBJ1-2; TRBD1 might be the D (6 bases). This CDR3 is 15 amino acids long. Germline CDR1 reads LNHNV; CDR2 reads YYDKDF (reference sequence). Trimming shortened V by 3 bases and J by 7 bases, and 18 bases separated the two germline ends. CDR3 sequence reads: CATSSPVGGLAGYTF. In DNA form, the CDR3 reads TGTGCCACCAGCAGCCCGGTGGGGGGCCTTGCTGGCTACACCTTC.